The next 22 T cell receptor beta chains were all read from a single sample in a study of blood T cells in healthy people across ages. Sample-barcoded 5' priming and a J-beta primer mix drove a second PCR of 7 to 11 cycles. MiXCR was run by TCRdb on the 5' RACE reads, yielding one entry per CDR3 protein. In the table there are around 1,500,000 distinct CDR3 sequences, about 28% of which are singletons. The sample was blood. The receptor source for this set is a woman aged 25 to 45 in good health.

This clonotype was observed many times. The V gene is TRBV20-1, the J gene TRBJ1-2; 7 nucleotides match TRBD1. CDR1 and CDR2 (germline): DFQATT, SNEGSKA (reference sequence). The CDR3 loop spans 12 amino acids. Germline trimming cut 6 bases from V and 7 bases from J; bases unmatched to any gene: 8. CDR3 protein: CSATDREVGYTF. As DNA, the CDR3 is TGCAGTGCGACTGACAGGGAAGTTGGCTACACCTTC.

The sample holds a few counts of this clonotype. The chain is built from TRBV4-1 and TRBJ1-5, with 8 nucleotides matching TRBD1. The germline V gene encodes CDR1 MGHRA and CDR2 YSYEKL. The CDR3 spans 16 residues. With V trimmed by 0 bases and J by 5 bases, 6 bases remained unmatched. In DNA, the CDR3 is TGCGCCAGCAGCCAAGATCTGTCAGGGGGCGATCAGCCCCAGCATTTT. Amino acid sequence: CASSQDLSGGDQPQHF.

This clonotype has only a few counts. The chain employs TRBV2 and TRBJ1-5, with D possibly TRBD1 on 5 matching bases. CDR3 length: 15 residues. The V and J ends lost 4 bases and 0 bases respectively, with 10 bases between them. Germline-derived CDR1 and CDR2 are SNHLY and FYNNEI. The CDR3 coding sequence is TGTGCCAGCAGTGGACAGTTCTTTAGCAATCAGCCCCAGCATTTT. This encodes CASSGQFFSNQPQHF.

This chain joins TRBV28 and TRBJ2-5; D is uncertain. The germline gives CDR1 MDHEN, CDR2 SYDVKM. CDR3 length: 16 amino acids. The ends were cut back, 5 bases at V and 2 bases at J, with 18 bases in the middle. CDR3 bases: TGTGCCAGCAGTAGCAATTTGAGACAAACACAAGAGACCCAGTACTTC. Amino acid sequence: CASSSNLRQTQETQYF.

This clonotype was counted at least ten times. This chain uses TRBV5-1 with TRBJ2-7, with D hard to call. Germline values: CDR1 SGHRS, CDR2 YFSETQ. Trimming removed 0 bases from V and 2 bases from J, with 3 bases in between. This CDR3 is 12 amino acids long. CDR3 sequence: CASSLDAYEQYF. In DNA form, the CDR3 reads TGCGCCAGCAGCTTGGACGCCTACGAGCAGTACTTC.

The DNA of the CDR3 is TGCAGTGCCGGTTGGGAGTCCTCCTACAATGAGCAGTTCTTC. Translation gives CSAGWESSYNEQFF. This chain uses TRBV20-1 with TRBJ2-1; D is possibly TRBD2 (5 bases). Germline CDR1 is DFQATT and CDR2 is SNEGSKA (reference sequence). Trimming stripped 6 bases from V and 0 bases from J, with 12 bases between. The CDR3 has 14 residues.

This clonotype was observed a handful of times. The rearrangement joins TRBV4-1 to TRBJ1-2; 7 nucleotides match TRBD1. V trimming: 0 bases; J trimming: 2 bases; junction bases outside the gene matches: 9. The germline V gene has CDR1 MGHRA and CDR2 YSYEKL. CDR3 length: 17 residues. CDR3 in DNA: TGCGCCAGCAGCCAAGAGGTCTGGGGACAGAGAAACTATGGCTACACCTTC. Translated: CASSQEVWGQRNYGYTF.

Turning to this clonotype: A read error may account for a junction end that differs from germline. The rearrangement joins TRBV12-3 or TRBV12-4 to TRBJ1-4, with 9 bases matching TRBD1. This CDR3 comprises 18 residues. The CDR3 nucleotides read TGTGCCAGCAGGCTCCGGGACAGGGAAAAAAACCCTAATGAAGAACTGTTTTTT. As protein: CASRLRDREKNPNEELFF.

A few counts support this clonotype. The genes are TRBV11-2 and TRBJ2-3; weak D call: TRBD1 (6 bases). Trimming stripped 6 bases from V and 1 base from J, with 17 bases between. Germline values: CDR1 SGHAT, CDR2 FQNNGV. The CDR3 spans 16 residues. This chain's CDR3 is CASSDEGEGGTDTQYF. The CDR3 DNA reads as TGTGCCAGCAGTGACGAGGGGGAAGGGGGCACAGATACGCAGTATTTT.

This clonotype has only a few counts. V gene TRBV29-1 combines with J gene TRBJ1-2, with D maybe TRBD1 (5 bases). This CDR3 is 14 amino acids long. Germline V lookup: CDR1 SQVTM, CDR2 ANQGSEA. With 3 bases removed from V and 6 bases from J, the gap between germline ends came to 17 bases. In nucleotides, the CDR3 is TGCAGCGTTGATGGCAGGGCCAGGGTCAATGGCTACACCTTC. Its translation: CSVDGRARVNGYTF. The full variable domain, rest sourced from reference TRBV29-1 and TRBJ1-2, is SAVISQKPSRDICQRGTSLTIQCQVDSQVTMMFWYRQQPGQSLTLIATANQGSEATYESGFVIDKFPISRPNLTFSTLTVSNMSPEDSSIYLCSVDGRARVNGYTFGSGTRLTVV.

The table lists this clonotype with a few counts. J is TRBJ2-3 and V is TRBV5-1; TRBD2 matches 8 bases. The V gene's germline CDR1 is SGHRS and CDR2 YFSETQ. The CDR3 has 14 amino acids. Trimming at V came to 6 bases and at J to 2 bases, leaving 5 bases not matched to a gene. The CDR3: CASKTGGNTDTQYF. The CDR3 region has the DNA TGCGCCAGCAAAACGGGAGGGAACACAGATACGCAGTATTTT.

CDR3 nucleotide sequence: TGCGCCAGCAGCCAAGAGGTATCGCTAGTCACTGAAGCTTTCTTT. Protein sequence: CASSQEVSLVTEAFF. This chain connects TRBV4-1 to TRBJ1-1; D is unresolved. V shed 0 bases and J shed 4 bases, with 12 bases lying between them. CDR3 length: 15 amino acids. The germline V gene encodes CDR1 MGHRA and CDR2 YSYEKL.

This clonotype has only a few counts. V and J are TRBV5-1 and TRBJ2-3; D gene ambiguous. V lost 1 base and J 6 bases, leaving 15 bases between the germline ends. The CDR3 has 15 residues. Germline V gene data show CDR1 as SGHRS and CDR2 as YFSETQ. The CDR3 DNA follows: TGCGCCAGCAGCTTGAACAGCCTTTTGACGGATACGCAGTATTTT. This gives the protein CASSLNSLLTDTQYF.

This chain joins TRBV28 and TRBJ2-1, with TRBD2 matching 7 bases. Germline CDR1 is MDHEN and CDR2 is SYDVKM. The CDR3 spans 14 residues. The J segment lost 9 bases and the V segment lost 2 bases, leaving 7 bases of the junction unmatched. CDR3 amino acids: CASSLTGAGLEQFF. DNA for the CDR3: TGTGCCAGCAGTTTAACGGGAGCGGGGCTTGAGCAGTTCTTC.

This clonotype appeared a few times. The chain uses TRBV5-1 and TRBJ2-3, with 7 bases fitting TRBD1. J gave up 4 bases and V 4 bases, and 9 bases lay outside the gene matches. CDR1 and CDR2 from the germline V gene are SGHRS and YFSETQ. CDR3 length: 15 amino acids. CDR3 sequence (DNA): TGCGCCAGCAGCCCCCCCGCAGGGGGACCAGATACGCAGTATTTT. It encodes CASSPPAGGPDTQYF.

This clonotype came up many times. This chain uses TRBV3-1 with TRBJ2-3, with D unclear. The V gene lost 1 base and the J gene lost 5 bases, with 4 bases spanning the gap. Germline V gene data show CDR1 as LGHDT and CDR2 as YNNKEL (reference sequence). The CDR3 contains 12 residues. CDR3 DNA: TGTGCCAGCAGCCAAGGTCGAGATACGCAGTATTTT. It translates to CASSQGRDTQYF.

The rearrangement joins TRBV2 to TRBJ1-6; no firm D call. Trimming cost V 7 bases and J 10 bases, with 17 bases left between them. The CDR3 spans 14 residues. The germline V gene has CDR1 SNHLY and CDR2 FYNNEI. The DNA for the CDR3 is TGTGCCAGCACCCTTAGGAGGAGGGAGTCACCCCTCCACTTT. Translating gives CASTLRRRESPLHF. Supplemented by reference TRBV2 and TRBJ1-6, the full variable domain reads EPEVTQTPSHQVTQMGQEVILRCVPISNHLYFYWYRQILGQKVEFLVSFYNNEISEKSEIFDDQFSVERPDGSNFTLKIRSTKLEDSAMYFCASTLRRRESPLHFGNGTRLTVT.

This rearrangement joins TRBV5-1 to TRBJ2-1, with D unresolved. With 2 bases removed from V and 7 bases from J, the gap between germline ends came to 16 bases. CDR1 is SGHRS and CDR2 is YFSETQ in the germline V gene. The CDR3 contains 15 residues. Here the CDR3 reads CASSFEVTDGNEQFF. CDR3 nucleotides: TGCGCCAGCAGCTTCGAGGTGACGGACGGGAATGAGCAGTTCTTC.

The chain combines TRBV12-3 or TRBV12-4 with TRBJ1-2; perhaps TRBD1 as D (5 bases). V lost 5 bases, J lost 8 bases, and 15 bases lay in between. The CDR3 has 13 residues. CDR3 protein: CASSPPGVSGYTF. The CDR3 nucleotides read TGTGCCAGCAGTCCCCCGGGGGTCTCCGGCTACACCTTC.

This clonotype was counted many times. The chain uses TRBV28 and TRBJ2-6; 9 bases fit TRBD2. The V and J ends lost 7 bases and 6 bases, in that order; junction bases with no gene match: 7. This CDR3 comprises 15 residues. CDR1 is MDHEN, CDR2 SYDVKM, per germline. The CDR3 nucleotides are TGTGCCAGCATTCCCGAGCGGGGGGAGGCCAACGTCCTGACTTTC. Translated: CASIPERGEANVLTF.

This clonotype was counted once. The junction departs from the called germline gene at one end, perhaps through a read error. The chain joins TRBV9 to TRBJ2-5; D uncertain. The CDR3 contains 14 residues. CDR1 SGDLS and CDR2 YYNGEE come from the germline V gene. CDR3 nucleotides: TGTGCCAGCGGCGTAGGATCGGATCAAGAGACCCAGTACTTC. This sequence encodes CASGVGSDQETQYF.

V gene TRBV20-1 combines with J gene TRBJ2-1; D remains ambiguous. V lost 5 bases and J lost 5, with 7 bases in between. The CDR3 consists of 11 residues. The germline V gene has CDR1 DFQATT and CDR2 SNEGSKA (reference sequence). In nucleotides, the CDR3 is TGCAGTGCTGGCAGAGACAATGAGCAGTTCTTC. Translated: CSAGRDNEQFF.